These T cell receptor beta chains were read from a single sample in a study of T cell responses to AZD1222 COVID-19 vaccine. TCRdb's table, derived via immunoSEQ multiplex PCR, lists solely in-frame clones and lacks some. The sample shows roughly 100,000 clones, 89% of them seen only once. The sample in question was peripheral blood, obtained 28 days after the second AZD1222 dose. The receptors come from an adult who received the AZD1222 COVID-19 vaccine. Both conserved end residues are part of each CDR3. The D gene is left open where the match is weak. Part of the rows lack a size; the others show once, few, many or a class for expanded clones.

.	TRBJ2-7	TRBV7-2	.	TGTGCCAGCACCCAAAGGGGAGGGGGCTACGAGCAGTACTTC	CASTQRGGGYEQYF
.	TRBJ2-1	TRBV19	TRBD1	TGTGCCAGTAGTACCGGACCGGGACAGGGGGGCTCCTACAATGAGCAGTTCTTC	CASSTGPGQGGSYNEQFF
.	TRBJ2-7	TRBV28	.	TGTGCCAGCAGGGCCCTTCCGCCCCTGCGAGAGCAGTACTTC	CASRALPPLREQYF
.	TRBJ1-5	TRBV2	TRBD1	TGTGCCAGCAGGAAAGGGACAGGCAATCAGCCCCAGCATTTT	CASRKGTGNQPQHF
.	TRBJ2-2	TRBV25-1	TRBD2	TGTGCCAGCAGTGACGCGCGGGAGTTTAGCGGGGAGCTGTTTTTT	CASSDAREFSGELFF
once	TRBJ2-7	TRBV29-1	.	TGCAGCGTTGTTCGGGAGTCCCTTTCCTACGAGCAGTACTTC	CSVVRESLSYEQYF
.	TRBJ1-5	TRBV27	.	TGTGCCAGCAGTACAGGAAATCAGCCCCAGCATTTT	CASSTGNQPQHF
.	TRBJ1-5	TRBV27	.	TGTGCCAGCAGTTTCCGGGCCCGGGGCCAGCCCCAGCATTTT	CASSFRARGQPQHF
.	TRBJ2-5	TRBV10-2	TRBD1	TGCGCCAGCGGGGACAGGGGAGTGGGGGAGACCCAGTACTTC	CASGDRGVGETQYF
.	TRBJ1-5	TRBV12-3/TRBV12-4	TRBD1	TGTGCCAGCAGTCGGGACAGGGTTCAGCCCCAGCATTTT	CASSRDRVQPQHF
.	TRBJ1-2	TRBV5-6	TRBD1	TGTGCCAGCAGCACATTCTTGACAGGGACTTATGGCTACACCTTC	CASSTFLTGTYGYTF
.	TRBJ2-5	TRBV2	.	TGTGCCAGCGGAGGACAGAGGGCAGAGACCCAGTACTTC	CASGGQRAETQYF
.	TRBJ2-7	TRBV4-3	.	TGCGCCAGCAGCCAAGATAGGAGCGGTAACGCCTACGAGCAGTACTTC	CASSQDRSGNAYEQYF
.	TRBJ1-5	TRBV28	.	TGTGCCAGCACCCGGACAGATTTGAGCAATCAGCCCCAGCATTTT	CASTRTDLSNQPQHF
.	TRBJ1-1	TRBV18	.	TGTGCCAGCTCACCGATAGGACTGAGGAACACTGAAGCTTTCTTT	CASSPIGLRNTEAFF
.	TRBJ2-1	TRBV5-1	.	TGCGCCAGCAGCGAGACAAGCGGGAATGAGCAGTTCTTC	CASSETSGNEQFF
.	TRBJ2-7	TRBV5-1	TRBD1	TGCGCCAGCAGCGGGGGACAGCCCTCCTACGAGCAGTACTTC	CASSGGQPSYEQYF
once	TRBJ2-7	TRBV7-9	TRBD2	TGTGCCAGCAGCTCGGGGGGGACTAGCGGGAGTTCCTACGAGCAGTACTTC	CASSSGGTSGSSYEQYF
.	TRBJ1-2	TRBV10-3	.	TGTGCCATCAGTGATCGGCAGGAGTATTATGTGGGCTACACCTTC	CAISDRQEYYVGYTF
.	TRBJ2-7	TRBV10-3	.	TGTGCCATCAGTGATAACGGAGGGATAGGCGAGCAGTACTTC	CAISDNGGIGEQYF
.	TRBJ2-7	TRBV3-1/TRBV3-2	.	TGTGCCAGCAGCCTACGGGACGGATCCTACGAGCAGTACTTC	CASSLRDGSYEQYF
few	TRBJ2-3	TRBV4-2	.	TGTGCCAGCAGCCAAGACCCAGCGGATACGCAGTATTTT	CASSQDPADTQYF
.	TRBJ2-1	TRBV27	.	TGTGCCAGCAGACCTATAGCGATTTCGTCCTACAATGAGCAGTTCTTC	CASRPIAISSYNEQFF
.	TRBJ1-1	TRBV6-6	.	TGTGCCAGCAGCCCAGGGGCGGAAGCTTTCTTT	CASSPGAEAFF
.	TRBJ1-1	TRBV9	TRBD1	TGTGCCAGCGGTCGACAGGGGGTGAACACTGAAGCTTTCTTT	CASGRQGVNTEAFF
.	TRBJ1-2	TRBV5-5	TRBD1	TGTGCCAGCAGCTGGGAACGCAGACAGGGGATAAATGGCTACACCTTC	CASSWERRQGINGYTF
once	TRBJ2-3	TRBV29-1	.	TGCAGCGTTGAAATGAGGCTAGCACAACAAGCAGATACGCAGTATTTT	CSVEMRLAQQADTQYF
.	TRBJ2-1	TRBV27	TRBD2	TGTGCCAGCAGTTTAGCGGGAGGGCCCTGGAATGAGCAGTTCTTC	CASSLAGGPWNEQFF
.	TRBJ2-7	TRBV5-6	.	TGTGCCAGCAGCTTGTATTCCTCCTACGAGCAGTACTTC	CASSLYSSYEQYF
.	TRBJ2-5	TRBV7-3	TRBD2	TGTGCCAGCAGCTTAATAGGAAGCGGGAGGGACGAGACCCAGTACTTC	CASSLIGSGRDETQYF
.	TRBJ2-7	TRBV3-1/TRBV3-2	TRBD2	TGTGCCATTGGAAAAGCGGGAGTGTTCTACGAGCAGTACTTC	CAIGKAGVFYEQYF
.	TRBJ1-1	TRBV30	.	TGTGCCTGGAGTGTATTCGGCCGGAACACTGAAGCTTTCTTT	CAWSVFGRNTEAFF
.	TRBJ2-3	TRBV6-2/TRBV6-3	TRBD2	TGTGCCAGCAGTCTACTAGCGGGCGGCACAGATACGCAGTATTTT	CASSLLAGGTDTQYF
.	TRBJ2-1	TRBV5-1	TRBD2	TGCGCCAGCAGCTCCCGCACTAGCGGGAGCTTTGAGCAGTTCTTC	CASSSRTSGSFEQFF
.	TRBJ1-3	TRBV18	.	TGTGCCAGCTCACCCAGGCAGGCGGCATCATTATATTTT	CASSPRQAASLYF